This is a list of T cell receptor beta chains from one sample in a study of metastatic and nonmetastatic thyroid tumors. TCRdb reanalyzed the PCR reads via MiXCR. In the table there are 39,000 or so clones, about 45% of which are singletons. Material: tumor tissue. These receptors were collected from a male donor with papillary thyroid cancer or a benign thyroid nodule (not recorded which). Some clones in this sample may be carry-over from other donors' samples. CDR3s include the opening cysteine and the closing phenylalanine or tryptophan. Fields, in order: V gene, CDR3 length, CDR3 protein.

V gene: TRBV5-5
CDR3 length: 14
CDR3 protein: CASRGQQNTGELFF

V gene: TRBV12-3/TRBV12-4
CDR3 length: 14
CDR3 protein: CASTRGVSTDTQYF

V gene: TRBV11-3
CDR3 length: 15
CDR3 protein: CASSLRWGQFGELFF

V gene: TRBV5-1
CDR3 length: 13
CDR3 protein: CASSLFANTEAFF

V gene: TRBV4-1
CDR3 length: 15
CDR3 protein: CASSPLGLANYEQYF

V gene: TRBV11-2
CDR3 length: 17
CDR3 protein: CASSERLPGQTAHEQYF

V gene: TRBV5-6
CDR3 length: 14
CDR3 protein: CASSPDRLNYGYTF

V gene: TRBV6-5
CDR3 length: 15
CDR3 protein: CASSHRASGANVLTF

V gene: TRBV28
CDR3 length: 15
CDR3 protein: CASSSLRAFYNEQFF

V gene: TRBV13
CDR3 length: 16
CDR3 protein: CASSLGTMGFRGTQYF

V gene: TRBV18
CDR3 length: 15
CDR3 protein: CASSPLTGQNTEAFF

V gene: TRBV7-9
CDR3 length: 13
CDR3 protein: CASSLVQNTEAFF

V gene: TRBV6-2/TRBV6-3
CDR3 length: 12
CDR3 protein: CATMDRVSEQYF

V gene: TRBV20-1
CDR3 length: 16
CDR3 protein: CSARVTSGSVTDTQYF

V gene: TRBV24-1
CDR3 length: 17
CDR3 protein: CATSDGGNMGTSYEQYF

V gene: TRBV28
CDR3 length: 14
CDR3 protein: CASSPRGDNQPQHF

V gene: TRBV18
CDR3 length: 14
CDR3 protein: CASSPLSVSETQYF

V gene: TRBV20-1
CDR3 length: 14
CDR3 protein: CSARPPDFRDEQYF

V gene: TRBV6-5
CDR3 length: 14
CDR3 protein: CASSYSGQDQPQHF

V gene: TRBV11-2
CDR3 length: 15
CDR3 protein: CASSYRTGSTDTQYF

V gene: TRBV28
CDR3 length: 13
CDR3 protein: CASRPRGTYEQYF

V gene: TRBV20-1
CDR3 length: 14
CDR3 protein: CSVQTGTSTYEQYF

V gene: TRBV18
CDR3 length: 15
CDR3 protein: CASSPRQGPTGELFF

V gene: TRBV6-1
CDR3 length: 16
CDR3 protein: CASTRLPGQDTYEQYF

V gene: TRBV30
CDR3 length: 14
CDR3 protein: CAWSVPGARETQYF

V gene: TRBV18
CDR3 length: 16
CDR3 protein: CASSRGLAGVTDTQYF

V gene: TRBV4-1
CDR3 length: 11
CDR3 protein: CASSPPGEQFF

V gene: TRBV27
CDR3 length: 15
CDR3 protein: CASSSDPGRRTHDFF

V gene: TRBV12-3/TRBV12-4
CDR3 length: 14
CDR3 protein: CASSSSETGHEQYF

V gene: TRBV6-9
CDR3 length: 12
CDR3 protein: CASSYANTEAFF

V gene: TRBV6-2/TRBV6-3
CDR3 length: 13
CDR3 protein: CASDDRPGGTLHF

V gene: TRBV7-9
CDR3 length: 13
CDR3 protein: CASSSGTTETQYF

V gene: TRBV7-2
CDR3 length: 12
CDR3 protein: CASSLVNYGYTF

V gene: TRBV19
CDR3 length: 13
CDR3 protein: CASGLAGVETQYF

V gene: TRBV5-1
CDR3 length: 15
CDR3 protein: CASSLTGTGAYGYTF

V gene: TRBV2
CDR3 length: 14
CDR3 protein: CASFAGGANYGYTF

V gene: TRBV28
CDR3 length: 16
CDR3 protein: CASSSSLIGFSYEQYF

V gene: TRBV9
CDR3 length: 14
CDR3 protein: CANLFRGLVTEAFF

V gene: TRBV28
CDR3 length: 11
CDR3 protein: CASSLFWEAFF

V gene: TRBV6-2/TRBV6-3
CDR3 length: 16
CDR3 protein: CASSYSGGRAGSPLHF